The following is a T cell receptor beta chain sequence with its context. The data originate from a study of technical replicates of blood from a few donors. Libraries were prepared by immunoSEQ multiplex PCR; TCRdb keeps only in-frame clonotypes and omits some of them. The sample holds roughly 100,000 clones, 90% to 96% seen once. CDR3 length: 14 residues. Trimming took off 5 bases at V and 5 bases at J, with 15 bases between the two ends. Looked up from germline, CDR1 is SEHNR and CDR2 is FQNEAQ (reference sequence). The sample consisted of T cells isolated from PBMCs. This sequence originates from a human donor in good health. The rearrangement uses TRBV7-9 and TRBJ2-5; D is perhaps TRBD1 (6 bases). The CDR3 is CASSPPTGVETQYF. The CDR3 region has the DNA TGTGCCAGCAGCCCCCCGACAGGCGTGGAGACCCAGTACTTC. The full variable domain, in which reference TRBV7-9 and TRBJ2-5 provide the parts outside the CDR3, is DTGVSQNPRHKITKRGQNVTFRCDPISEHNRLYWYRQTLGQGPEFLTYFQNEAQLEKSRLLSDRFSAERPKGSFSTLEIQRTEQGDSAMYLCASSPPTGVETQYFGPGTRLLVL.